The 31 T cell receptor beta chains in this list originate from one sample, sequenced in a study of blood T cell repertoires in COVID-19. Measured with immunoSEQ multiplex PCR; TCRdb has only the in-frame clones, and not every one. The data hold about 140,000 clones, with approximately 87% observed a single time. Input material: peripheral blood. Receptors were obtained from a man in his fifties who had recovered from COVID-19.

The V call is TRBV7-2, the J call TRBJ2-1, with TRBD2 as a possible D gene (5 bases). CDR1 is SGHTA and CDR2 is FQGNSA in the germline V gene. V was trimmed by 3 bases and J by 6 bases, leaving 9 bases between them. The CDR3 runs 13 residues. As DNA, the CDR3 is TGTGCCAGCAGCTTCTCAGAGGGCAATGAGCAGTTCTTC. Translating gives CASSFSEGNEQFF.

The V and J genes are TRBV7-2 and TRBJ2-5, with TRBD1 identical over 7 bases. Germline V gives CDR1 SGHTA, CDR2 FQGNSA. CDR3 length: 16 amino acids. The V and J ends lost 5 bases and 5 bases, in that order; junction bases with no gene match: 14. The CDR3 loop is CASSVRERQGQETQYF. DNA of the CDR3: TGTGCCAGCAGCGTGAGAGAAAGACAGGGACAGGAGACCCAGTACTTC.

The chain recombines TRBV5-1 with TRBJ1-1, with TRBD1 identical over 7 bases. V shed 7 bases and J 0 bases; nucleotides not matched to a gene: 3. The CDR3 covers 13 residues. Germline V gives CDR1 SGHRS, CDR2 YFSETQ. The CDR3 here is CASRDSLNTEAFF. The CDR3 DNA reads TGCGCCAGCCGGGACAGTCTGAACACTGAAGCTTTCTTT.

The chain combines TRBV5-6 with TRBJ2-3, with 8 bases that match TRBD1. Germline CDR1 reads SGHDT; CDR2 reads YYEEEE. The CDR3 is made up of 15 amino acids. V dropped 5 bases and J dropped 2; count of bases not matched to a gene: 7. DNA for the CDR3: TGTGCCAGCAGTTTCCTGACAGGGGTCACAGATACGCAGTATTTT. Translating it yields CASSFLTGVTDTQYF.

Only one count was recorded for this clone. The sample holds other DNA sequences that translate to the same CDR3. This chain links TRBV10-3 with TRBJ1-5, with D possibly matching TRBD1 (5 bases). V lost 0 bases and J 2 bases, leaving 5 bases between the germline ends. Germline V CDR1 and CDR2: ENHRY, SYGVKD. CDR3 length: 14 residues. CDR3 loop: CAISESQGNQPQHF. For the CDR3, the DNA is TGTGCCATCAGTGAGTCACAGGGCAATCAGCCCCAGCATTTT.

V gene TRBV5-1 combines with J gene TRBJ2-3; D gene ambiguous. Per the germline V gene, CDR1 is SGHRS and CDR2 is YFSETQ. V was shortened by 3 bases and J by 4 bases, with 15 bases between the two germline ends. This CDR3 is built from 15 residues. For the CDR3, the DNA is TGCGCCAGCAGCTCTCTCGCAGGTTCTCCAGATACGCAGTATTTT. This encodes CASSSLAGSPDTQYF.

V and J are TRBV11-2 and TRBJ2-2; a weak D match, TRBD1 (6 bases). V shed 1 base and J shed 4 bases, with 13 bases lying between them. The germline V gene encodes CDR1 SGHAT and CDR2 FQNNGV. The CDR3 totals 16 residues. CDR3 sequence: CASSLVGQGSTGELFF. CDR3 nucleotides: TGTGCCAGCAGCTTAGTTGGGCAGGGGAGCACCGGGGAGCTGTTTTTT.

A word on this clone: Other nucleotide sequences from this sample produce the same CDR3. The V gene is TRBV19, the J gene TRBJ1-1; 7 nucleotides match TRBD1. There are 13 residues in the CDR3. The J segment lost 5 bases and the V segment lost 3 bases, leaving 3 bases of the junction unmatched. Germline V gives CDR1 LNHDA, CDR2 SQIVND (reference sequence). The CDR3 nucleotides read TGTGCCAGTAGTATCGGCAGGGGGACTGAAGCTTTCTTT. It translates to CASSIGRGTEAFF.

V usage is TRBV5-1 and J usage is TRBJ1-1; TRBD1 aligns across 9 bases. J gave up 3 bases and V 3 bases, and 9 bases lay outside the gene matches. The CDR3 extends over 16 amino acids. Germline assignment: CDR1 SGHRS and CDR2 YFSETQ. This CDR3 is CASSSRPGTGHTEAFF. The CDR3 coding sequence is TGCGCCAGCAGCTCCAGGCCCGGGACAGGGCACACTGAAGCTTTCTTT. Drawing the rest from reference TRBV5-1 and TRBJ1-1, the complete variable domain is KAGVTQTPRYLIKTRGQQVTLSCSPISGHRSVSWYQQTPGQGLQFLFEYFSETQRNKGNFPGRFSGRQFSNSRSEMNVSTLELGDSALYLCASSSRPGTGHTEAFFGQGTRLTVV.

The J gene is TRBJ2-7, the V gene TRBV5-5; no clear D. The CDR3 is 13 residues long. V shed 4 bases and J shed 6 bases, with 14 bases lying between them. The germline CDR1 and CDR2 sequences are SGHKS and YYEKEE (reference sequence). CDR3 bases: TGTGCCAGCAGCCCCCCCCAGGTCGCCGAGCAGTACTTC. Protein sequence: CASSPPQVAEQYF.

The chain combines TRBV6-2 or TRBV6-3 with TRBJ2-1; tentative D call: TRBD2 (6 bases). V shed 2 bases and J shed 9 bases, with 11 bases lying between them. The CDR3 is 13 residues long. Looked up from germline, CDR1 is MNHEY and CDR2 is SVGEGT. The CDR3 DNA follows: TGTGCCAGCAGTTACACCGCGGGGTTTGAGCAGTTCTTC. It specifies CASSYTAGFEQFF.

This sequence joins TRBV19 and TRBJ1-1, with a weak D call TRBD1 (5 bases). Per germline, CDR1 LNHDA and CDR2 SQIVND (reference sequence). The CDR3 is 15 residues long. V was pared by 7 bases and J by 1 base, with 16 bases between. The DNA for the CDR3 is TGTGCCAGTATGGCGGGGACCTCGGGGAACACTGAAGCTTTCTTT. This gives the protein CASMAGTSGNTEAFF.

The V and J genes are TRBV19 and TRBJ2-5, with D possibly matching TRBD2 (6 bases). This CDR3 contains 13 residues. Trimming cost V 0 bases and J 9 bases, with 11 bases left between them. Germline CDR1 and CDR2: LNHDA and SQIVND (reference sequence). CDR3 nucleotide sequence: TGTGCCAGTAGTATAGAGGAGGAGGGAGCCCAGTACTTC. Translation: CASSIEEEGAQYF. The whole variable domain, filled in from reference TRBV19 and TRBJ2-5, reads DGGITQSPKYLFRKEGQNVTLSCEQNLNHDAMYWYRQDPGQGLRLIYYSQIVNDFQKGDIAEGYSVSREKKESFPLTVTSAQKNPTAFYLCASSIEEEGAQYFGPGTRLLVL.

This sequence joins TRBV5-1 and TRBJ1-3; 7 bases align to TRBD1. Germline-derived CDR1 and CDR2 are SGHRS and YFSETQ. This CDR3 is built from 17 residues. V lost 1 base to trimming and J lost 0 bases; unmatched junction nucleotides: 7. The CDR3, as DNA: TGCGCCAGCAGCTTGAGTCCGGGACAGAGCTCTGGAAACACCATATATTTT. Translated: CASSLSPGQSSGNTIYF.

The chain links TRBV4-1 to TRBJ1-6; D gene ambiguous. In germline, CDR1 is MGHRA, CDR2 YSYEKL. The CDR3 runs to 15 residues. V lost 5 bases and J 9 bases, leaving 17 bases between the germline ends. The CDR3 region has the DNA TGCGCCAGCAGCGAAGTTACCCCGGCAGGTTCACCCCTCCACTTT. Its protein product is CASSEVTPAGSPLHF.

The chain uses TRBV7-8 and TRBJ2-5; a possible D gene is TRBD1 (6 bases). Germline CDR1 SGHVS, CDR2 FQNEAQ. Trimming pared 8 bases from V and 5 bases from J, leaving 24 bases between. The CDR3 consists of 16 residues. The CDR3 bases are TGTGCCAGCTTTCTCTCCCGGGGACATCCTGGGGAGACCCAGTACTTC. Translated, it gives CASFLSRGHPGETQYF. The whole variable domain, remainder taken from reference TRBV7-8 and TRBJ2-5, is GAGVSQSPRYKVAKRGQDVALRCDPISGHVSLFWYQQALGQGPEFLTYFQNEAQLDKSGLPSDRFFAERPEGSVSTLKIQRTQQEDSAVYLCASFLSRGHPGETQYFGPGTRLLVL.

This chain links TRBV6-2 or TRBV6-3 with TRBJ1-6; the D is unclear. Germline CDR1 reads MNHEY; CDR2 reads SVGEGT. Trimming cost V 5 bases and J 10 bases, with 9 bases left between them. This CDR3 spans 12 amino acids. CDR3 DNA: TGTGCCAGCAGTAGTCCAGTCTCACCCCTCCACTTT. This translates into CASSSPVSPLHF.

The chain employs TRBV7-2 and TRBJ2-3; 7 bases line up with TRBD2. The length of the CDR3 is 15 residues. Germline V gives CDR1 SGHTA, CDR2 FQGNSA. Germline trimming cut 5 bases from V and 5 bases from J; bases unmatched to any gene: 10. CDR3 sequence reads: CASSPAGYQRDTQYF. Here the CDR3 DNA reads TGTGCCAGCAGCCCAGCGGGGTATCAGAGAGATACGCAGTATTTT.

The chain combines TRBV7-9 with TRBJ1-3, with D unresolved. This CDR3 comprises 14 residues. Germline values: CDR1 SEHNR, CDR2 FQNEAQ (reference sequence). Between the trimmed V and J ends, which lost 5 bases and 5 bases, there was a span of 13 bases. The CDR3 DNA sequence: TGTGCCAGCAGCCCCCGGAGCAGTCGAAACACCATATATTTT. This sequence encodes CASSPRSSRNTIYF.

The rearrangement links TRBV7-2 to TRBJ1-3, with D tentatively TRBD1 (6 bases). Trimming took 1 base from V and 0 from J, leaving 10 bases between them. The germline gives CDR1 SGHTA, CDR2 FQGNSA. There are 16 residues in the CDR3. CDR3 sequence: CASSLGDISSGNTIYF. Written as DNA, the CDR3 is TGTGCCAGCAGCTTAGGGGACATCAGCTCTGGAAACACCATATATTTT.

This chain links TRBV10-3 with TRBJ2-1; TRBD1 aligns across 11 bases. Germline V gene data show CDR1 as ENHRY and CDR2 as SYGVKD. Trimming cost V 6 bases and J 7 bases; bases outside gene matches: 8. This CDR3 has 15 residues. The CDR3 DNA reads TGTGCCATCAGCCCCGGACAGGGGGCAATGAATGAGCAGTTCTTC. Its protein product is CAISPGQGAMNEQFF.

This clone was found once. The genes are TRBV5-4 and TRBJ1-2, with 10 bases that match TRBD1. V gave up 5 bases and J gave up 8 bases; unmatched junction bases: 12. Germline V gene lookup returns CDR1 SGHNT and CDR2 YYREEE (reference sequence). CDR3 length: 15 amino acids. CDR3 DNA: TGTGCCAGCAGAGCCTCGGGACAGGGGCTGCGGGGCTACACCTTC. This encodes CASRASGQGLRGYTF.

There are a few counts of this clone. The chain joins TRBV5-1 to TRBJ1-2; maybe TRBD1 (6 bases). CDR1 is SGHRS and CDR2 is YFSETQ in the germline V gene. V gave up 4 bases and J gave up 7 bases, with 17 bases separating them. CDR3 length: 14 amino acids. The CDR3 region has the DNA TGCGCCAGCAGCCTGGACAGCTCCCTCCCTGGCTACACCTTC. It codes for CASSLDSSLPGYTF.

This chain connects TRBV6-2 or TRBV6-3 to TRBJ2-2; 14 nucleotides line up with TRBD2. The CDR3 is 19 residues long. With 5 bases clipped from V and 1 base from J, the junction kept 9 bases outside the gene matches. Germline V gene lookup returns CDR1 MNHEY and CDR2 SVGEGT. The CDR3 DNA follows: TGTGCCAGCAGTCGGGCGACTAGCGGGGGGGGTAAGAACACCGGGGAGCTGTTTTTT. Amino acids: CASSRATSGGGKNTGELFF.

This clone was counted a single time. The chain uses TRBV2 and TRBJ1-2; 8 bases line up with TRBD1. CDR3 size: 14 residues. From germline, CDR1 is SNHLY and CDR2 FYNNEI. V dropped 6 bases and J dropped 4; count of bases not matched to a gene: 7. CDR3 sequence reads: CASSGQGLGYGYTF. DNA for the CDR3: TGTGCCAGCAGCGGACAGGGTCTCGGCTATGGCTACACCTTC. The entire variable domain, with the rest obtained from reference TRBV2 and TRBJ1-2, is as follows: EPEVTQTPSHQVTQMGQEVILRCVPISNHLYFYWYRQILGQKVEFLVSFYNNEISEKSEIFDDQFSVERPDGSNFTLKIRSTKLEDSAMYFCASSGQGLGYGYTFGSGTRLTVV.

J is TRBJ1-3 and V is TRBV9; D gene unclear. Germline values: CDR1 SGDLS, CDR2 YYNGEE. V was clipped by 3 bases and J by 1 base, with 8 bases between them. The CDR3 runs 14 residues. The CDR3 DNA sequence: TGTGCCAGCAGCGGTGGGAGTTCTGGAAACACCATATATTTT. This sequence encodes CASSGGSSGNTIYF.

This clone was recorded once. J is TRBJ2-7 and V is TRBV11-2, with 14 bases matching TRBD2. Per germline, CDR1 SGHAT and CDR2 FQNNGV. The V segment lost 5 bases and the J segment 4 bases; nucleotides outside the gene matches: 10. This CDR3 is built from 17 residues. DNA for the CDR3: TGTGCCAGCAGCCGCAGACTAGCGGGGGGGCGTTGGTACGAGCAGTACTTC. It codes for CASSRRLAGGRWYEQYF.

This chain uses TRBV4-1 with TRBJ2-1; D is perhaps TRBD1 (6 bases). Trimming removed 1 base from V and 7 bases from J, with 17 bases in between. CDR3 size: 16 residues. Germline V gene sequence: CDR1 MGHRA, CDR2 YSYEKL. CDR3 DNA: TGCGCCAGCAGCCAAGCCCCGGGCAGGGGAACGAATGAGCAGTTCTTC. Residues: CASSQAPGRGTNEQFF.

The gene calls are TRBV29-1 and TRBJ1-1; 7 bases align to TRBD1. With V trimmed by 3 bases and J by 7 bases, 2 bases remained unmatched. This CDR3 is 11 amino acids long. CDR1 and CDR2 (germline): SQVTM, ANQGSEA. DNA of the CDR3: TGCAGCGTTGAGAGGGGGCATGAAGCTTTCTTT. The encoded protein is CSVERGHEAFF.

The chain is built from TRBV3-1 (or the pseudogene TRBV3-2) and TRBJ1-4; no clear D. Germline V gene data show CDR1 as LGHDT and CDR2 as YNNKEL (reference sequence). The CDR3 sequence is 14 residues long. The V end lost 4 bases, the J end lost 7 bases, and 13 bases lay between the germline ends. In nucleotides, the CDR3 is TGTGCCAGCAGCCCCGGGTTTAGGAGTGAAAAACTGTTTTTT. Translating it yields CASSPGFRSEKLFF.

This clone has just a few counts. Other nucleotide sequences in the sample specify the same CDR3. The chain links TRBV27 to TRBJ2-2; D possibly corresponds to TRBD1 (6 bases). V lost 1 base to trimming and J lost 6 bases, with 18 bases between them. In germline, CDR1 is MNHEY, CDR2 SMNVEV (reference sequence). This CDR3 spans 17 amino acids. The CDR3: CASSLYPPGQFSGELFF. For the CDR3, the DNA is TGTGCCAGCAGTTTATATCCCCCGGGACAATTTTCCGGGGAGCTGTTTTTT.